Following are 9 T cell receptor beta chains from one sample sequenced in a study of blood T cell repertoires in COVID-19. The data were produced by immunoSEQ multiplex PCR, yet TCRdb's version contains in-frame clones alone and is incomplete. Of 150,000 to 200,000 clones listed, 80% to 90% were seen once; the top ten hold roughly 9.7%. Sample: peripheral blood. All receptors derive from a human donor with active or convalescent COVID-19. The donor label of this sample is uncertain.

The J gene is TRBJ1-6, the V gene TRBV5-1; 9 bases fit TRBD1. V dropped 2 bases and J dropped 5; count of bases not matched to a gene: 8. The CDR3 is 17 amino acids. Germline CDR1 and CDR2: SGHRS and YFSETQ. The CDR3 reads CASSFRTGDFHNSPLHF. The CDR3 bases are TGCGCCAGCAGCTTCCGGACAGGGGACTTTCATAATTCACCCCTCCACTTT. The complete variable domain, with remaining parts taken from reference TRBV5-1 and TRBJ1-6, reads KAGVTQTPRYLIKTRGQQVTLSCSPISGHRSVSWYQQTPGQGLQFLFEYFSETQRNKGNFPGRFSGRQFSNSRSEMNVSTLELGDSALYLCASSFRTGDFHNSPLHFGNGTRLTVT.

The V gene is TRBV20-1, the J gene TRBJ1-4, with a tentative D call TRBD1 (5 bases). Germline V gene lookup returns CDR1 DFQATT and CDR2 SNEGSKA (reference sequence). The CDR3 covers 13 residues. V dropped 3 bases and J dropped 5 bases, with 10 bases sitting between them. CDR3 region: CSASFQGNEKLFF. The CDR3 region has the DNA TGCAGTGCTAGTTTTCAGGGAAATGAAAAACTGTTTTTT.

The V gene is TRBV11-2, the J gene TRBJ2-7, with TRBD1 matching 9 bases. After removal of 6 bases from V and 2 bases from J, the junction contained 11 bases not matched to a gene. The germline V gene encodes CDR1 SGHAT and CDR2 FQNNGV. This CDR3 has 16 residues. CDR3 in DNA: TGTGCCAGCAGGTGGACCGGGACAGGGTTTCCCTACGAGCAGTACTTC. Translating it yields CASRWTGTGFPYEQYF.

J is TRBJ2-3 and V is TRBV7-9, with D perhaps TRBD1 (6 bases). Germline V CDR1 and CDR2: SEHNR, FQNEAQ (reference sequence). V lost 3 bases and J lost 4, with 8 bases in between. The CDR3 length is 13 residues. CDR3 nucleotide sequence: TGTGCCAGCAGCTTGAAGGGGGCAGATACGCAGTATTTT. It yields the protein CASSLKGADTQYF.

V gene TRBV5-1 combines with J gene TRBJ2-1, with 7 bases matching TRBD2. This CDR3 region has 13 residues. The V segment lost 4 bases and the J segment 5 bases; nucleotides outside the gene matches: 3. Germline V gene sequence: CDR1 SGHRS, CDR2 YFSETQ. CDR3 sequence reads: CASSPGLDNEQFF. In nucleotides, the CDR3 is TGCGCCAGCAGCCCCGGACTAGACAATGAGCAGTTCTTC.

This chain uses TRBV11-1 with TRBJ2-7; 9 bases match TRBD1. Germline V gives CDR1 SGHAT, CDR2 FQDESV (reference sequence). The CDR3 loop spans 16 amino acids. Trimming at V came to 4 bases and at J to 1 base, leaving 8 bases not matched to a gene. The CDR3 nucleotides are TGTGCCAGCAGCTCATCCGGGACAGGGAGTTCCTACGAGCAGTACTTC. Its protein is CASSSSGTGSSYEQYF. The full variable domain, completed using reference TRBV11-1 and TRBJ2-7, is EAEVAQSPRYKITEKSQAVAFWCDPISGHATLYWYRQILGQGPELLVQFQDESVVDDSQLPKDRFSAERLKGVDSTLKIQPAELGDSAMYLCASSSSGTGSSYEQYFGPGTRLTVT.

This clone was found once. The V call is TRBV3-1 (or the pseudogene TRBV3-2), the J call TRBJ2-5; D ambiguous. This CDR3 comprises 12 residues. Germline values: CDR1 LGHDT, CDR2 YNNKEL (reference sequence). V was shortened by 1 base and J by 5 bases, with 5 bases between the two germline ends. The CDR3 DNA sequence: TGTGCCAGCAGCCAAGTCCAGGAGACCCAGTACTTC. Translated, it gives CASSQVQETQYF.

This rearrangement joins TRBV5-1 to TRBJ2-7; 7 nucleotides agree with TRBD1. V dropped 1 base and J dropped 3; count of bases not matched to a gene: 7. CDR3 size: 15 residues. The germline V gene encodes CDR1 SGHRS and CDR2 YFSETQ. Written as DNA, the CDR3 is TGCGCCAGCAGCTTGACAGGGGCAGTGGGCTACGAGCAGTACTTC. Protein sequence: CASSLTGAVGYEQYF.

The V and J genes are TRBV4-2 and TRBJ2-2, with 9 positions matching TRBD2. The CDR3 totals 17 residues. With 5 bases clipped from V and 1 base from J, the junction kept 8 bases outside the gene matches. Germline values: CDR1 LGHNA, CDR2 YNFKEQ. CDR3 DNA sequence: TGTGCCAGCAGCAGAACCCTTAGCGGGGGGAACACCGGGGAGCTGTTTTTT. The encoded protein is CASSRTLSGGNTGELFF.